The present T cell receptor beta chain was sequenced within a study of blood T cell repertoires in COVID-19. On the study more broadly: Sample material is recorded as cDNA or gDNA derived from T cells, B-cell-depleted T cells, or PBMCs.

This CDR3 comprises 16 residues. The germline V gene has CDR1 SGHVS and CDR2 FQNEAQ. V dropped 2 bases and J dropped 2 bases, with 15 bases sitting between them. Per the original data handling: How many nucleated cells were present was estimated from reference gene primer amplification. Clones were sequenced by immunoSEQ multiplex PCR, and TCRdb holds only the in-frame ones, with some missing. V and J calls and clone size are as listed in that table; D and trimming were resolved from the DNA. Of some 260,000 clones listed, 88% are singletons. This clone was detected only once. Recruited during active infection, patients (from Seattle) were subsequently followed longitudinally.

This TCR was recovered from a woman aged 30 to 39 with COVID-19, enrolled during active disease. The chain carries TRBV7-8 and TRBJ2-5; tentative D call: TRBD1 (5 bases). The sequenced sample was peripheral blood. The CDR3 here is CASSLPGQSRQETQYF. The CDR3 DNA sequence: TGTGCCAGCAGCTTACCAGGGCAGAGCCGACAAGAGACCCAGTACTTC.